These T cell receptor beta chains were read from a single sample in a study of blood T cell repertoires in COVID-19. Profiling relied on immunoSEQ multiplex PCR, and the TCRdb table lists in-frame clones only, not all of them. The sample comprises about 430,000 clones, around 87% of which are singletons, and roughly 1.1% rests with the top ten. Sequencing was done on a sample of PBMCs or T cells enriched from blood (not recorded which). These receptors originate from a man aged 25-40 years who had recovered from COVID-19. Both conserved end residues are part of each CDR3. The D gene is left open where the match is weak. The size of a clone is reported for some rows only, either as once, few or many, or as a class for expanded clones.

d_call clone_size j_call v_call cdr3_aa cdr3_nt
TRBD1 . TRBJ1-2 TRBV2 CASSDSGGDRDYGYTF TGTGCCAGCAGTGATTCAGGTGGGGACAGAGACTATGGCTACACCTTC
TRBD2 . TRBJ2-1 TRBV29-1 CSVGLAGSSSYNEQFF TGCAGCGTAGGCCTAGCGGGATCGAGCTCCTACAATGAGCAGTTCTTC
TRBD1 few TRBJ1-1 TRBV9 CASSPQTGLNTEAFF TGTGCCAGCAGCCCTCAGACAGGGCTGAACACTGAAGCTTTCTTT
TRBD1 . TRBJ1-5 TRBV15 CATSREQGFQQPQHF TGTGCCACCAGCAGAGAACAGGGGTTTCAGCAGCCCCAGCATTTT
. . TRBJ1-6 TRBV9 CASSAAGTTPLHF TGTGCCAGCAGCGCGGCCGGGACTACACCCCTCCACTTT
. . TRBJ1-5 TRBV19 CASTQQGRQPQHF TGTGCCAGTACCCAACAGGGTCGCCAGCCCCAGCATTTT
TRBD2 . TRBJ2-7 TRBV27 CASSLLSGRPYEQYF TGTGCCAGCAGTCTACTAAGCGGGAGACCCTACGAGCAGTACTTC
TRBD2 . TRBJ2-1 TRBV5-6 CASSLDGTSGPYNEQFF TGTGCCAGCAGCTTGGACGGGACTAGCGGACCCTACAATGAGCAGTTCTTC
. . TRBJ2-2 TRBV6-5 CASTNGYTGELFF TGTGCCAGCACCAACGGGTACACCGGGGAGCTGTTTTTT
. . TRBJ2-7 TRBV11-2 CASKLSGTLSEQYF TGTGCCAGCAAGCTTTCAGGTACCCTTAGCGAGCAGTACTTC
. . TRBJ2-1 TRBV6-6 CASSQNVFSLSYNEQFF TGTGCCAGCAGTCAAAACGTCTTTAGTCTCTCCTACAATGAGCAGTTCTTC
. . TRBJ2-5 TRBV7-6 CASSPRRGEQEAQYF TGTGCCAGCAGCCCCCGACGGGGAGAGCAAGAGGCCCAGTACTTC
. . TRBJ2-1 TRBV5-6 CASSWVPSGEQFF TGTGCCAGCAGCTGGGTCCCGAGCGGTGAGCAGTTCTTC
. . TRBJ2-1 TRBV4-1 CASAQGSEQFF TGCGCCAGCGCCCAGGGATCTGAGCAGTTCTTC
. . TRBJ1-5 TRBV6-6 CASSYSLAGAGEPQHF TGTGCCAGCAGTTACTCGTTAGCGGGGGCGGGGGAGCCCCAGCATTTT
. once TRBJ2-3 TRBV15 CATSRPQAPSTDTQYF TGTGCCACCAGCAGACCTCAGGCGCCTAGCACAGATACGCAGTATTTT
TRBD1 . TRBJ1-6 TRBV9 CASSVGQGGSPLHF TGTGCCAGCAGCGTAGGACAGGGAGGTTCACCCCTCCACTTT
. . TRBJ1-2 TRBV28 CASSYTFEGGGYGYTF TGTGCCAGCAGTTACACCTTTGAGGGAGGAGGCTATGGCTACACCTTC
TRBD1 . TRBJ2-7 TRBV28 CASSGGSYEQYF TGTGCCAGCTCAGGGGGATCCTACGAGCAGTACTTC